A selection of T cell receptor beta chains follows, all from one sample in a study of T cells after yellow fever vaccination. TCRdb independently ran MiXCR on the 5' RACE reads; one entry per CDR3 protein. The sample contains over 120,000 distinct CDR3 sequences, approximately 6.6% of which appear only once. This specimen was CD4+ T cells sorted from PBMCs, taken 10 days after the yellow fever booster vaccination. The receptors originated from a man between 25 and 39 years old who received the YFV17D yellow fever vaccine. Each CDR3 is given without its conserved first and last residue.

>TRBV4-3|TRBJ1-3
ASSQDLVTGNTIY
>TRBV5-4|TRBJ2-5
ASSPGAQQETQY
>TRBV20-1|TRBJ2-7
SARDHLGLAGYEQY
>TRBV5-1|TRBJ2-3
ASSRRGVNTQY
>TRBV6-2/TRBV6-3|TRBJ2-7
ASSTVLAEAGSYEQY
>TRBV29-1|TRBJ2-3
SARQADTQY
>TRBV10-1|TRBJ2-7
ASSDVGVAAAYEQY
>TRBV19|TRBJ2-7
ASSIERGWTYEQY
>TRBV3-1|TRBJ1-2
ASSQGTGYGYT
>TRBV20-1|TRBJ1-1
SARDSLRGNTEAF
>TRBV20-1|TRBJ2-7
SAREGGEDEQY
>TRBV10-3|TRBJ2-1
AISERGQGTEQF
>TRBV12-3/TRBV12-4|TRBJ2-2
ASIQGAGGGELF
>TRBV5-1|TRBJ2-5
ASSLGPAVQETQY
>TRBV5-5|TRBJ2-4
ASSFRRESFSKNIQY
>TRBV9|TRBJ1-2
ASSARSTGYT
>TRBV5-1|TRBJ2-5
ASSLSTGSTAETQY
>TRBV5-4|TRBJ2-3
ASSPEGGRTDTQY
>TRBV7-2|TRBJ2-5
ASSLGFAGGQETQY
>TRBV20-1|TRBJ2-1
SADPTGTGYDNEQF
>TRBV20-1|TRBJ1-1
SASSDRGRTEAF
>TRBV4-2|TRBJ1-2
ASSPGTNLYGYT
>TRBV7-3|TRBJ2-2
ASSLTARGGELF
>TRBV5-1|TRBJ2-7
ASSPRLESYEQY
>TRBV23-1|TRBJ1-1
ASSHLGVTEAF
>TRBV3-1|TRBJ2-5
ASSQELRRWRGETQY
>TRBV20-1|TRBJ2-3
SASATLGQGPDTQY
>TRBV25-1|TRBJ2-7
ASSDFREGYEQY